The clone carrying this T cell receptor beta chain has a handful of counts. This sample stems from a study of naive and memory T cell subsets. The V gene end was trimmed by 3 bases and the J gene end by 4 bases; junction bases not matched to a gene: 8. The CDR3 consists of 16 residues. The germline gives CDR1 KGHDR, CDR2 SFDVKD. The beta constant-region primer was an equimolar mix of two oligonucleotides covering TRBC1 and TRBC2. TCRdb re-derived calls from the UMI-ligation and nested PCR reads in MiXCR, one entry per CDR3 protein. The sample lists tens of thousands of distinct CDR3 sequences; about an eighth were seen once.

Sequenced input: central memory CD4+ T cells from blood. The chain combines TRBV24-1 with TRBJ2-3; 8 nucleotides align to TRBD2. The receptor was isolated from a human donor in good health. CDR3: CATSDAPGTRADTQYF. DNA of the CDR3: TGTGCCACCAGTGATGCCCCCGGGACTAGGGCAGATACGCAGTATTTT.